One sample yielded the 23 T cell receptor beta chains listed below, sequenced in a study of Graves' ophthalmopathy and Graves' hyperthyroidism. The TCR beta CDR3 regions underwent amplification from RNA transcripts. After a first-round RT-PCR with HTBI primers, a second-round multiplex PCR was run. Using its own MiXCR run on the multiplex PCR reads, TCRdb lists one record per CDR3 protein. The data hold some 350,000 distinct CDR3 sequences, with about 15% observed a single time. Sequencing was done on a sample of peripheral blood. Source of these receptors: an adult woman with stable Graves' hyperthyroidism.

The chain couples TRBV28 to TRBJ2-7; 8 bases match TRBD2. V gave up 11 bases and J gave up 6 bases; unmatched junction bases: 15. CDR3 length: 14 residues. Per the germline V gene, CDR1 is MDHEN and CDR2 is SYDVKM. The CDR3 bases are TGTGCCTCACACGGCCGGGAGGGCCCAGGCGAGCAGTACTTC. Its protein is CASHGREGPGEQYF. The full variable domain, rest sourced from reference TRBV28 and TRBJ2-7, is DVKVTQSSRYLVKRTGEKVFLECVQDMDHENMFWYRQDPGLGLRLIYFSYDVKMKEKGDIPEGYSVSREKKERFSLILESASTNQTSMYLCASHGREGPGEQYFGPGTRLTVT.

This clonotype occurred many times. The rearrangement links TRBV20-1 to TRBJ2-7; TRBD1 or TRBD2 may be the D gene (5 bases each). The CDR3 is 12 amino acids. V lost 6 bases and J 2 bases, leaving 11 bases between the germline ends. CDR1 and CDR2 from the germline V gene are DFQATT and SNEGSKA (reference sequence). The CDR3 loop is CSALWGPYEQYF. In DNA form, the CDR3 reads TGCAGTGCCCTGTGGGGACCCTACGAGCAGTACTTC.

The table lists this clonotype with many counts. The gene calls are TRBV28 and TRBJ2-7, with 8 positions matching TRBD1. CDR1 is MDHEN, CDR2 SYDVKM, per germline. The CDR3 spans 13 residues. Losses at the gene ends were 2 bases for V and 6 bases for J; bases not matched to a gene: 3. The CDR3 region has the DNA TGTGCCAGCAGTTTACGGACAGGGCCCGAGCAGTACTTC. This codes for CASSLRTGPEQYF.

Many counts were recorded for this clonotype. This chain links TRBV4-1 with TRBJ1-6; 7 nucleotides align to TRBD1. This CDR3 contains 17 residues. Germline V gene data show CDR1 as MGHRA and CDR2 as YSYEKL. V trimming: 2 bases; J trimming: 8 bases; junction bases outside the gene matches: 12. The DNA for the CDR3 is TGCGCCAGCAGCCAACCCTACAGGGGCCGGAGGGATTCACCCCTCCACTTT. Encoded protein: CASSQPYRGRRDSPLHF.

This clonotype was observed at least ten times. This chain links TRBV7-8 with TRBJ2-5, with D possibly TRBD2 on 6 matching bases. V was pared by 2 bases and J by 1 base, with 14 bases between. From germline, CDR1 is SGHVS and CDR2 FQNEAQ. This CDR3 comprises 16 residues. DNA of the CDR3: TGTGCCAGCAGCTTACATAGGGACTTCGGCCAAGAGACCCAGTACTTC. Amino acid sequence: CASSLHRDFGQETQYF.

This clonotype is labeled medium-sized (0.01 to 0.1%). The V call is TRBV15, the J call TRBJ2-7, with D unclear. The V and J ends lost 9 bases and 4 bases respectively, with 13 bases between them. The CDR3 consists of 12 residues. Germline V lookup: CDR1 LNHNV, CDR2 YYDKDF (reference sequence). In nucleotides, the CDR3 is TGTGCCACAGGCCCGACTCGTTACGAGCAGTACTTC. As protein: CATGPTRYEQYF.

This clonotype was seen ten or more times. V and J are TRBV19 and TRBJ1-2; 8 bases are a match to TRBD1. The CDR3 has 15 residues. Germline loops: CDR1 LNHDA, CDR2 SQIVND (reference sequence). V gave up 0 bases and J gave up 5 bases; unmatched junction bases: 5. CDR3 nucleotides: TGTGCCAGTAGTATAGAACCAGGGGGCGCTTATGGCTACACCTTC. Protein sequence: CASSIEPGGAYGYTF.

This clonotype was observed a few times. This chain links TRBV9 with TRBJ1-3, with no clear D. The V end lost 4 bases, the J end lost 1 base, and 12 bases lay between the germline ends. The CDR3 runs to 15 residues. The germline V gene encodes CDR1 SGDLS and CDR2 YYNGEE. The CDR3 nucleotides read TGTGCCAGCAGCCCCCTGTGGAATTCTGGAAACACCATATATTTT. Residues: CASSPLWNSGNTIYF.

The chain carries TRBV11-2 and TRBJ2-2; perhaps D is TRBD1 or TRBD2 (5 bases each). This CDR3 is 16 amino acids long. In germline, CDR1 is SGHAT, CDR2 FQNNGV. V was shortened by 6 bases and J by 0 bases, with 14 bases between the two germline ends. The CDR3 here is CASRVGRAANTGELFF. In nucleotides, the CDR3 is TGTGCCAGCAGAGTGGGGCGGGCTGCGAACACCGGGGAGCTGTTTTTT.

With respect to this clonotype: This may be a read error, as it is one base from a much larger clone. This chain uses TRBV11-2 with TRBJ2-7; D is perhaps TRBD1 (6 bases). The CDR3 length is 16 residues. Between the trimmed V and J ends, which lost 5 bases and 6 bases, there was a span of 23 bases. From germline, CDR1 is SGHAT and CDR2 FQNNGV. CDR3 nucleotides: TGTGCCAGCAGCCCGCGGTTCTGGGACAACTACGCCGAGCAGTACTTC. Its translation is CASSPRFWDNYAEQYF.

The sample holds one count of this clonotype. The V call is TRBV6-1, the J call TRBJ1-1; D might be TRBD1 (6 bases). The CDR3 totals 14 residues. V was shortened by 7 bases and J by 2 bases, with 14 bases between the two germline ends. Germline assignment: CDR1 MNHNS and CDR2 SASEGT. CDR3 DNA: TGTGCCAGCATTCCGACAGGATCTAACACTGAAGCTTTCTTT. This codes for CASIPTGSNTEAFF.

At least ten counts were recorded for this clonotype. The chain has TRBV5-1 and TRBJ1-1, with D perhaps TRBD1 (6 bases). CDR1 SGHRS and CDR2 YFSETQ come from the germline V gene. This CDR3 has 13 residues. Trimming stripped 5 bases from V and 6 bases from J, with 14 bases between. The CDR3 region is CASREGGGAEAFF. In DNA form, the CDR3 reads TGCGCCAGCAGGGAAGGGGGTGGAGCTGAAGCTTTCTTT.

Here the CDR3 reads CGALTGDTEAFF. CDR3 nucleotide sequence: TGCGGCGCTCTTACAGGGGACACTGAAGCTTTCTTT. This chain joins TRBV29-1 and TRBJ1-1; TRBD1 agrees at 7 bases. The CDR3 is 12 residues long. The germline gives CDR1 SQVTM, CDR2 ANQGSEA.

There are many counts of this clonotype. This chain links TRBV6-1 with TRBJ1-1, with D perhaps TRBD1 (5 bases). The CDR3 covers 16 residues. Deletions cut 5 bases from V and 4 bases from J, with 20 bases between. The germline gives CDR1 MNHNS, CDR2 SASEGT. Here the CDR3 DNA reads TGTGCCAGCAGTCTCAATGGATCACCCGGGGGCACTGAAGCTTTCTTT. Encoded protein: CASSLNGSPGGTEAFF.

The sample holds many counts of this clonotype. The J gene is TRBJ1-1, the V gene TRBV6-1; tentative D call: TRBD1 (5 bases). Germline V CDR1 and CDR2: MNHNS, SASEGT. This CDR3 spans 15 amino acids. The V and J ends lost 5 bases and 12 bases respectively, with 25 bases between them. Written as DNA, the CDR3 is TGTGCCAGCAGTCAGGAGACTCCCTTCAGGGCCGGGACTTTCTTT. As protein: CASSQETPFRAGTFF.

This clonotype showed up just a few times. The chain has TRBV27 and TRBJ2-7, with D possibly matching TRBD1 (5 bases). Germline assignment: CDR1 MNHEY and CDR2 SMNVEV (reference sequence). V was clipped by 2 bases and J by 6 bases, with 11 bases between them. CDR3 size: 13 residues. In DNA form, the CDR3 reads TGTGCCAGCAGTTTAACAACAGGTTCCGAGCAGTACTTC. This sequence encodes CASSLTTGSEQYF.

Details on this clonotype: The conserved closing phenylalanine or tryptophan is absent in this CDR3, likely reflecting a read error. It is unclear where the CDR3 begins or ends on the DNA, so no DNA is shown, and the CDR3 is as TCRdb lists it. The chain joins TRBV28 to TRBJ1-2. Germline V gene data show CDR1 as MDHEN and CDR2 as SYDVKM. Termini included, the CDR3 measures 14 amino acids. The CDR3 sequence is CASSFRRANYGCTV.

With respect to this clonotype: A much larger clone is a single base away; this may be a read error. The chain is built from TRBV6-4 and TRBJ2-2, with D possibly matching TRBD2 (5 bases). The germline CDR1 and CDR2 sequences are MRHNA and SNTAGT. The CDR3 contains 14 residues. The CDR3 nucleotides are TGTGCCAGCAGCTCTGGGGTCTACACCGGGGAGCTGTGTTTT. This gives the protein CASSSGVYTGELCF.

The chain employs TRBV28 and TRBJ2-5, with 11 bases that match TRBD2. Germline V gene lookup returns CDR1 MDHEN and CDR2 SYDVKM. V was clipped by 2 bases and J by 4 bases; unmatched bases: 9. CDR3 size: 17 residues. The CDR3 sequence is CASSLTRLAGYGETQYF. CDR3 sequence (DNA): TGTGCCAGCAGTTTAACCCGACTAGCGGGATACGGAGAGACCCAGTACTTC.

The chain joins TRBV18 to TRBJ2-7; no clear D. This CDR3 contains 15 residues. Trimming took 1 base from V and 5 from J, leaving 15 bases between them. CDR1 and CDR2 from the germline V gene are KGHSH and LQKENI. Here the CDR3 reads CASSPQSKNRHEQYF. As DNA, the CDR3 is TGTGCCAGCTCACCACAGAGTAAGAATCGGCACGAGCAGTACTTC.

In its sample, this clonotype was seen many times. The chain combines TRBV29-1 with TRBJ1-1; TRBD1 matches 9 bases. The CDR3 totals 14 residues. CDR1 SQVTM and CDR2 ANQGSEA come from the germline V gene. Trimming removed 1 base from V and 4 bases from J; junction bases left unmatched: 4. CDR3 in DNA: TGCAGCGTTGAAGGGAACAGGGGGCTCACTGAAGCTTTCTTT. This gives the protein CSVEGNRGLTEAFF.

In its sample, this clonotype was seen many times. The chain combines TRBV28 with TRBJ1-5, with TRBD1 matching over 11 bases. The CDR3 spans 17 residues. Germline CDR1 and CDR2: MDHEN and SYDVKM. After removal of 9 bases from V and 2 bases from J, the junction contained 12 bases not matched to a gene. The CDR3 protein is CASSGTGGFKGNQPQHF. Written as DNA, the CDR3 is TGTGCCAGTTCCGGGACAGGGGGATTTAAGGGCAATCAGCCCCAGCATTTT.

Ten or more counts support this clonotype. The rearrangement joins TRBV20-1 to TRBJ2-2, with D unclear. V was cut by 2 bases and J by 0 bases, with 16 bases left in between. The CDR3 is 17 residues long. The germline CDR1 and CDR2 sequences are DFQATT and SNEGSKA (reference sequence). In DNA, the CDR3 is TGCAGTGCTAGAAGGATGGGTTACTCTACGAACACCGGGGAGCTGTTTTTT. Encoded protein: CSARRMGYSTNTGELFF.